The 18 T cell receptor beta chains below all came from one sample that was sequenced in a study of human T cells and chemical hapten exposure. The sample's time point: patch test 2, 6 weeks after DPC sensitization. As for treatment: therapeutic diphenylcyclopropenone sensitization with weekly scalp DPC. TCRdb reprocessed the RACE reads via MiXCR and lists one record per CDR3 protein. This sample has around 82,000 distinct CDR3 sequences; approximately 7% occur once, and the top ten carry approximately 1.3%. The sample consisted of whole blood, taken in connection with sensitization to the hapten diphenylcyclopropenone (DPC). All receptors come from a woman aged 30 to 39 with alopecia areata. Some clones in this sample may be carry-over from other donors' samples.

The sample holds many counts of this clonotype. This chain connects TRBV9 to TRBJ1-1; possible D gene TRBD1, 6 bases. There are 17 residues in the CDR3. V was pared by 2 bases and J by 1 base, with 18 bases between. Germline CDR1 and CDR2: SGDLS and YYNGEE. The CDR3 is CASSVHREGGPNTEAFF. The CDR3 region has the DNA TGTGCCAGCAGCGTCCACAGGGAAGGAGGACCGAACACTGAAGCTTTCTTT.

This clonotype was found many times. The gene calls are TRBV11-2 and TRBJ2-1; 8 bases map to TRBD1. Germline lookup yields CDR1 SGHAT and CDR2 FQNNGV. V lost 2 bases, J lost 2 bases, and 2 bases stayed unmatched. The CDR3 runs 15 residues. The CDR3 bases are TGTGCCAGCAGCTTATTACAGGGGGCCTACAATGAGCAGTTCTTC. This codes for CASSLLQGAYNEQFF.

This clonotype was seen a few times. This chain connects TRBV6-6 to TRBJ1-4, with D hard to call. The V and J ends lost 0 bases and 8 bases respectively, with 7 bases between them. The CDR3 contains 13 residues. Germline CDR1 MNHNY, CDR2 SVGAGI (reference sequence). In nucleotides, the CDR3 is TGTGCCAGCAGTTACTCAGGGATCGAAAAACTGTTTTTT. It codes for CASSYSGIEKLFF.

This clonotype showed up many times. The CDR3 spells CASSYQLSYEQYF. CDR3 coding DNA: TGTGCCAGCAGTTACCAGCTCTCCTACGAGCAGTACTTC. This rearrangement joins TRBV6-2 or TRBV6-3 to TRBJ2-7, with D hard to call. The CDR3 is 13 amino acids. Germline values: CDR1 MNHEY, CDR2 SVGEGT. The ends were cut back, 2 bases at V and 0 bases at J, with 5 bases in the middle.

This clonotype has a count of ten or more. The chain couples TRBV27 to TRBJ1-2, with D hard to call. Germline V gene data show CDR1 as MNHEY and CDR2 as SMNVEV (reference sequence). The CDR3 spans 11 residues. V was shortened by 7 bases and J by 6 bases, with 9 bases between the two germline ends. The CDR3 DNA reads as TGTGCCAGCAAAGATTTAAATGGCTACACCTTC. Amino acids: CASKDLNGYTF.

This clonotype was picked up many times. The chain combines TRBV30 with TRBJ2-1; 9 nucleotides line up with TRBD1. Germline CDR1 GTSNPN, CDR2 SVGIG (reference sequence). V shed 2 bases, J shed 4 bases, and the junction held 12 bases outside the gene matches. The CDR3 length is 17 residues. The CDR3 spells CAWSSPGQGRGYNEQFF. The CDR3 DNA reads TGTGCCTGGAGTTCCCCGGGACAGGGAAGGGGGTACAATGAGCAGTTCTTC.

This clonotype was picked up many times. The chain carries TRBV2 and TRBJ1-5, with 7 bases fitting TRBD1. J gave up 2 bases and V 8 bases, and 6 bases lay outside the gene matches. Germline V CDR1 and CDR2: SNHLY, FYNNEI. CDR3 length: 14 residues. The CDR3, as DNA: TGTGCCAGCCGACCTGACAGGGGCAATCAGCCCCAGCATTTT. Residues: CASRPDRGNQPQHF.

This clonotype was counted many times. The genes are TRBV12-3 or TRBV12-4 and TRBJ1-2, with 7 bases identical to TRBD1. The CDR3 is 13 residues long. The J segment lost 4 bases and the V segment lost 5 bases, leaving 4 bases of the junction unmatched. CDR3 region: CASSPGQSYGYTF. The CDR3 region has the DNA TGTGCCAGCAGTCCGGGACAGTCCTATGGCTACACCTTC.

This clonotype occurred many times. The V gene is TRBV18, the J gene TRBJ1-2; D is unclear. Looked up from germline, CDR1 is KGHSH and CDR2 is LQKENI. V lost 6 bases, J lost 2 bases, and 10 bases lay in between. The CDR3 contains 13 residues. CDR3: CASSQTLNYGYTF. CDR3 DNA sequence: TGTGCCAGCTCCCAGACACTAAACTATGGCTACACCTTC.

The V and J genes are TRBV11-2 and TRBJ1-1; D is unresolved. V lost 5 bases to trimming and J lost 2 bases, with 12 bases between them. CDR3 length equals 14 residues. Germline V gene sequence: CDR1 SGHAT, CDR2 FQNNGV. CDR3 DNA: TGTGCCAGCAGCCAGGACTCCCTAAACACTGAAGCTTTCTTT. Translating it yields CASSQDSLNTEAFF. Using reference TRBV11-2 and TRBJ1-1 for the parts outside the CDR3, the full variable domain is EAGVAQSPRYKIIEKRQSVAFWCNPISGHATLYWYQQILGQGPKLLIQFQNNGVVDDSQLPKDRFSAERLKGVDSTLKIQPAKLEDSAVYLCASSQDSLNTEAFFGQGTRLTVV.

The sample holds a few counts of this clonotype. This chain uses TRBV20-1 with TRBJ2-1, with 9 bases lining up with TRBD2. CDR1 DFQATT and CDR2 SNEGSKA come from the germline V gene (reference sequence). The length of the CDR3 is 18 residues. Trimming cost V 5 bases and J 4 bases; bases outside gene matches: 18. The CDR3 here is CSAQKTNSGGGSYNEQFF. CDR3 sequence (DNA): TGCAGTGCTCAAAAGACCAATAGCGGGGGAGGATCTTACAATGAGCAGTTCTTC.

This clonotype was observed at least ten times. V usage is TRBV5-1 and J usage is TRBJ2-7; 8 nucleotides line up with TRBD1. Germline-derived CDR1 and CDR2 are SGHRS and YFSETQ. J gave up 2 bases and V 2 bases, and 18 bases lay outside the gene matches. The CDR3 has 19 amino acids. In DNA form, the CDR3 reads TGCGCCAGCAGCTTACTGGGCCGAGGTGTCAGGGGGCGACCCTACGAGCAGTACTTC. Amino acid sequence: CASSLLGRGVRGRPYEQYF. Variable domain in full (rest from reference TRBV5-1 and TRBJ2-7): KAGVTQTPRYLIKTRGQQVTLSCSPISGHRSVSWYQQTPGQGLQFLFEYFSETQRNKGNFPGRFSGRQFSNSRSEMNVSTLELGDSALYLCASSLLGRGVRGRPYEQYFGPGTRLTVT.

This clonotype was seen ten or more times. This sequence joins TRBV29-1 and TRBJ1-1, with a weak D call TRBD1 (6 bases). The CDR3 has 13 residues. V was trimmed by 7 bases and J by 4 bases, leaving 16 bases between them. Germline lookup yields CDR1 SQVTM and CDR2 ANQGSEA. The CDR3 DNA sequence: TGCAGCGCCGAGGGGGAGCTGGGCACTGAAGCTTTCTTT. Its protein is CSAEGELGTEAFF.

This clonotype was observed at least ten times. The chain uses TRBV7-6 and TRBJ1-6; no definite D call. The CDR3 is 14 amino acids. Deletions cut 1 base from V and 7 bases from J, with 8 bases between. Per the germline V gene, CDR1 is SGHVS and CDR2 is FNYEAQ. The CDR3 region is CASSLEGWNSPLHF. The CDR3 DNA reads as TGTGCCAGCAGCTTAGAAGGGTGGAATTCACCCCTCCACTTT.

This clonotype was seen repeatedly, ten times or more. The chain uses TRBV4-1 and TRBJ2-5; 7 positions agree with TRBD1. Germline CDR1 reads MGHRA; CDR2 reads YSYEKL. The trim removed 4 bases at V and 0 bases at J, leaving 11 bases unmatched. The CDR3 runs 17 residues. CDR3: CASSLYPPGQNQETQYF. The DNA of the CDR3 is TGCGCCAGCAGCCTCTACCCTCCGGGACAGAACCAAGAGACCCAGTACTTC.

This clonotype was seen more than once but under ten times. The CDR3 spells CASSYSSASRSYNSPLHF. CDR3 sequence (DNA): TGTGCCAGCAGTTACTCGTCGGCCAGTCGCTCCTATAATTCACCCCTCCACTTT. The chain employs TRBV6-5 and TRBJ1-6; D gene ambiguous. V was clipped by 0 bases and J by 0 bases, with 12 bases between them. The germline CDR1 and CDR2 sequences are MNHEY and SVGAGI. The CDR3 covers 18 residues.

This clonotype has ten or more counts. The chain joins TRBV12-3 or TRBV12-4 to TRBJ2-4; no clear D. The CDR3 has 16 residues. The V end lost 6 bases, the J end lost 0 bases, and 15 bases lay between the germline ends. The CDR3 loop reads CASSPGSILAKNIQYF. In DNA, the CDR3 is TGTGCCAGCAGCCCTGGTAGCATTCTAGCCAAAAACATTCAGTACTTC.

This clonotype came up many times. The chain joins TRBV18 to TRBJ2-3; possibly TRBD2 for D (6 bases). CDR3 size: 17 residues. CDR1 is KGHSH and CDR2 is LQKENI in the germline V gene. V was pared by 1 base and J by 0 bases, with 14 bases between. Here the CDR3 DNA reads TGTGCCAGCTCACCACTCCTAGCGTCCTCTAGCACAGATACGCAGTATTTT. It translates to CASSPLLASSSTDTQYF.